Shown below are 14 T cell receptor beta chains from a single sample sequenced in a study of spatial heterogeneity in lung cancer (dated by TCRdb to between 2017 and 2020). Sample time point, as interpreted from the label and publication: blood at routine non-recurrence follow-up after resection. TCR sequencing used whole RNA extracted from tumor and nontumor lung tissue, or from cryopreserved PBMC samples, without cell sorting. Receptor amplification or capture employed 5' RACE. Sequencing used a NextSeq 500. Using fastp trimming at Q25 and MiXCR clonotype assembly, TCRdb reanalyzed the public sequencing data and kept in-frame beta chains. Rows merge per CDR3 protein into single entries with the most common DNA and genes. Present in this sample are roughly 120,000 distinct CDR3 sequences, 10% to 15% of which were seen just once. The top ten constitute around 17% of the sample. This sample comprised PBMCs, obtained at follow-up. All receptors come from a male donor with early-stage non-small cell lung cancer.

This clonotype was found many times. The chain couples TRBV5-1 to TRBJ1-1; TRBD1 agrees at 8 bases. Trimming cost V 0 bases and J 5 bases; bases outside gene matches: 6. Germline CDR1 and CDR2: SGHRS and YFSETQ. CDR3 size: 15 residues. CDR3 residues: CASSLEAQGATEAFF. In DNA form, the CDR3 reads TGCGCCAGCAGCTTGGAGGCCCAGGGGGCTACTGAAGCTTTCTTT.

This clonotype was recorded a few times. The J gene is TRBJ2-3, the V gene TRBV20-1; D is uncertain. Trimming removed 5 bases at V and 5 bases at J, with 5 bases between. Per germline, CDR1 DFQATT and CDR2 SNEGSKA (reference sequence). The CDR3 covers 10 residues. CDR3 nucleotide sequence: TGCAGTGCTCCGGGAGATACGCAGTATTTT. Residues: CSAPGDTQYF.

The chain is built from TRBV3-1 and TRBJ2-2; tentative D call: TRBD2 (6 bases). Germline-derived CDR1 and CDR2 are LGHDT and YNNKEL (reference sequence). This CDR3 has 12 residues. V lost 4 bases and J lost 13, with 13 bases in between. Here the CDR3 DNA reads TGTGCCAGCAGCCGTGGAGGGTTTGGGCTGTTTTTT. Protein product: CASSRGGFGLFF. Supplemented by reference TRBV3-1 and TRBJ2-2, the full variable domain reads DTAVSQTPKYLVTQMGNDKSIKCEQNLGHDTMYWYKQDSKKFLKIMFSYNNKELIINETVPNRFSPKSPDKAHLNLHINSLELGDSAVYFCASSRGGFGLFFGEGSRLTVL.

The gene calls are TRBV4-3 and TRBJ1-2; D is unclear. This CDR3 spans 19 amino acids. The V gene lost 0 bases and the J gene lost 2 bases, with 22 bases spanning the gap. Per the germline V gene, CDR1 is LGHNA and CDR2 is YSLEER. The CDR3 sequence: CASSQESQPSFPNNYGYTF. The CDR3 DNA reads TGCGCCAGCAGCCAAGAAAGTCAGCCTTCATTCCCGAACAACTATGGCTACACCTTC.

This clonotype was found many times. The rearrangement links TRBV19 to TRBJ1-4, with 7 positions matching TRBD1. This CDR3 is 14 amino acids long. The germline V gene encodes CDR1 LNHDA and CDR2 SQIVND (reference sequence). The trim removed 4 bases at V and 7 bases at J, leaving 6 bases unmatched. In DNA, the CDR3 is TGTGCCAGTAGTAGTCGGACAGGAGGTGAAAAACTGTTTTTT. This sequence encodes CASSSRTGGEKLFF.

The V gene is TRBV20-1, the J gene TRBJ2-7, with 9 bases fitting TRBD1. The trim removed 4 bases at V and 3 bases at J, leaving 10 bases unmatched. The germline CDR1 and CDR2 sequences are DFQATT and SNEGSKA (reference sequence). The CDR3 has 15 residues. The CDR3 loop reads CSAMPLGTGSYEQYF. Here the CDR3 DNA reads TGCAGTGCTATGCCGCTTGGGACAGGGAGCTACGAGCAGTACTTC.

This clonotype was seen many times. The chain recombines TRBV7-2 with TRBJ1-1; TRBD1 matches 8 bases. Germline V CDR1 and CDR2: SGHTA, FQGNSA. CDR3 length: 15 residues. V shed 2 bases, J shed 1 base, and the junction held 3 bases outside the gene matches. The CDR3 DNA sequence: TGTGCCAGCAGCTTATCTGGGACAGGGAACACTGAAGCTTTCTTT. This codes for CASSLSGTGNTEAFF.

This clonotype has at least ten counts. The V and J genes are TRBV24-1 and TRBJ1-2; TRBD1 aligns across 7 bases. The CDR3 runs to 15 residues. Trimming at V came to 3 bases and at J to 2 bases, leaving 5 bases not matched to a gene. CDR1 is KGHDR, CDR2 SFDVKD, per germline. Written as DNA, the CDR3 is TGTGCCACCAGTGATCCCCAGGGGGGGAACTATGGCTACACCTTC. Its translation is CATSDPQGGNYGYTF.

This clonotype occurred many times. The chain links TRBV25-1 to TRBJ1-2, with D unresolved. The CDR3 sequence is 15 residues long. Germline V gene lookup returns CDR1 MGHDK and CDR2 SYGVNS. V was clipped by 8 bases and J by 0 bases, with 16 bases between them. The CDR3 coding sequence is TGTGCCAGCCATGGGCGGTTCCCAACTAACTATGGCTACACCTTC. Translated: CASHGRFPTNYGYTF.

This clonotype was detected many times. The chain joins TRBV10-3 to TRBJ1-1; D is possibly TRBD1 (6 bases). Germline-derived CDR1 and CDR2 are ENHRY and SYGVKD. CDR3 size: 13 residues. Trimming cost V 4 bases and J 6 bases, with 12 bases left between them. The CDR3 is CAISGAGAAEAFF. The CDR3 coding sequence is TGTGCCATCAGTGGGGCGGGGGCGGCTGAAGCTTTCTTT.

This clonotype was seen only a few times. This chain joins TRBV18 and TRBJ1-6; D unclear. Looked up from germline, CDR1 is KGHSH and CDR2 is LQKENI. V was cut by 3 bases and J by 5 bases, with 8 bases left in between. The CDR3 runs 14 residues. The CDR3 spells CASSPRADNSPLHF. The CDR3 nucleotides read TGTGCCAGCTCACCTAGGGCCGATAATTCACCCCTCCACTTT.

As DNA, the CDR3 is TGTGCCAGCAGCTTAGGCCAACAGGGGGCGGAAAAACTGTTTTTT. This encodes CASSLGQQGAEKLFF. This chain connects TRBV11-2 to TRBJ1-4, with 9 positions matching TRBD1. V lost 1 base and J lost 8; bases outside the gene matches: 5. This CDR3 region has 15 residues. Germline assignment: CDR1 SGHAT and CDR2 FQNNGV.

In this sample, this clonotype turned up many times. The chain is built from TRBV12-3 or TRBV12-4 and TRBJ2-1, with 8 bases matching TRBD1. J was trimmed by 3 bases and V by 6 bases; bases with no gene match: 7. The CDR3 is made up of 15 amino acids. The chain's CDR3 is CASRRQGTGYNEQFF. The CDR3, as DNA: TGTGCCAGCAGGCGACAGGGGACCGGCTACAATGAGCAGTTCTTC.

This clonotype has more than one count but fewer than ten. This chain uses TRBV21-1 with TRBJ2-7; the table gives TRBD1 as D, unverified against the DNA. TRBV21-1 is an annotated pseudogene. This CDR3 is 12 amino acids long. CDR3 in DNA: TGTGCCAGCAGCAAAGAGGGGACGAAAATTGGCTTC. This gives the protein CASSKEGTKIGF.